The rows below give T cell receptor beta chains drawn from one sample of a study of T cell changes during pregnancy in multiple sclerosis. Repertoires were generated with immunoSEQ multiplex PCR, while TCRdb's copy carries only in-frame clones and drops some. The sample consists of about 59,000 clones, roughly 93% of them appearing once. This material consisted of CD4+ T cells from peripheral blood mononuclear cells, taken before pregnancy. The receptors derive from a female donor with multiple sclerosis, enrolled in a pregnancy study. Each CDR3 is given with its conserved first and last residue. Each record gives: D gene, CDR3 length, J gene, V gene, CDR3 DNA, CDR3 protein. D genes are given only for firm matches.

TRBD2	16	TRBJ2-1	TRBV19	TGTGCCAGTAGTAGACTAGCGGGAGGGCCTTACAATGAGCAGTTCTTC	CASSRLAGGPYNEQFF
NA	14	TRBJ1-1	TRBV18	TGTGCCAGCTCAAAGACAGATATGAACACTGAAGCTTTCTTT	CASSKTDMNTEAFF
NA	14	TRBJ1-2	TRBV6-6	TGTGCCAGCAGTTACTCGCAGGGTATTGAAGGCTACACCTTC	CASSYSQGIEGYTF
TRBD2	15	TRBJ2-1	TRBV5-1	TGCGCCAGCAGCTTCGGGACTAGCGGGTACAATGAGCAGTTCTTC	CASSFGTSGYNEQFF
TRBD1	16	TRBJ1-1	TRBV6-1	TGTGCCAGCAGTGAGACCGGACAGGGGGCAGGCACTGAAGCTTTCTTT	CASSETGQGAGTEAFF
NA	13	TRBJ2-5	TRBV7-9	TGTGCCAGCAGCGATTCTTCTCAGAAGACCCAGTACTTC	CASSDSSQKTQYF
NA	15	TRBJ2-1	TRBV11-3	TGTGCCAGCAGCTCCCTGGGACAATCCTACAATGAGCAGTTCTTC	CASSSLGQSYNEQFF
TRBD2	15	TRBJ2-7	TRBV6-6	TGTGCCAGCAGGGAGTTGGCGGGAGTTTGGTCCGAGCAGTACTTC	CASRELAGVWSEQYF
NA	14	TRBJ1-6	TRBV6-4	TGTGCCAGCAGTGACGAGGGAGAAGGTTCACCCCTCCACTTT	CASSDEGEGSPLHF
TRBD2	15	TRBJ2-7	TRBV9	TGTGCCAGCAGCACAGGAGCGGGAGTGTACTCCGAGCAGTACTTC	CASSTGAGVYSEQYF